This T cell receptor beta chain was found in a study of T cells in Graves' hyperthyroidism and ophthalmopathy (dated by TCRdb to the late 2010s). Looking at the study overall: Peripheral blood samples were taken at initial diagnosis, before any treatment was given. To identify TCR V-J signatures that set the groups apart, the researchers used a discovery cohort of roughly 100 patients, made up of some 41 with Graves' ophthalmopathy and 57 with stable Graves' hyperthyroidism. An independent validation cohort of fewer than 20 hyperthyroidism patients and some 15 patients who later progressed to ophthalmopathy tested prospective prediction of ophthalmopathy. The 100 discovery patients were randomly split 7:3 into training and test sets. The study also compared thyroid tissue and blood T-cell repertoires from more than five Graves' hyperthyroidism patients. Following sampling, methimazole starting at 30 mg daily was given to hyperthyroidism patients, and high-dose intravenous methylprednisolone was given to ophthalmopathy patients. TCR Vbeta CDR3 sequencing of 140 or so peripheral blood samples (over 40 ophthalmopathy, 75 to 85 hyperthyroidism and roughly 17 progressor patients) is reported in the paper.

Amplification of TCR beta CDR3 regions was carried out from RNA transcripts. A first-round RT-PCR of the TCR CDR3 used the HTBI primer set with the Qiagen OneStep RT-PCR kit. The libraries were constructed in a second round of multiplex PCR and then size-selected and purified. The libraries were sequenced on an Illumina HiSeq2000 using paired-end 100 bp reads. As for how the authors treated the data: SOAPnuke was used to process the raw data, with reads discarded if the reads contained adapters or uncalled bases, had a mean Phred below 15, or lacked an exact constant-primer or identifier match. High-quality paired reads were merged using COPE v1.2.5, and each unique nucleotide sequence was defined as a clonotype. MiTCR v1.1 was used to align clonotypes to the IMGT TRBV, TRBD and TRBJ reference segments. The analysis included only V-J combinations with a frequency above 0.0001, which together covered 99% to 99.2% of the repertoires. A TCS score was defined as the ratio of F50 (clonal expansion) to E x V (chaos), with BLOSUM62-based TCRdist applied between CDR3 peptides within each V-J. Welch's t-statistics and random forest reduced roughly 500 V-J features to around 14, which were used in a naive Bayes classifier (R e1071). TCRdb ran its own pipeline on the public reads, namely fastp trimming at Q25 and MiXCR clone calling, and kept in-frame beta chains. Rows matching on CDR3 protein sequence are summarized as one entry with the most common DNA and genes. TCRdb's processing, not the authors' own work, is the source of the V and J calls. The sample profile shows around 560,000 distinct CDR3 sequences; about a sixth of them were found once. The ten largest make up 18% of the sample.

Results the study describes overall, beyond this receptor: In cross-validation, a model built on a 13 V-J signature told ophthalmopathy apart from stable hyperthyroidism with over 85% sensitivity and around 84% specificity, and in testing the same model reached 80%/75%. During validation, the model predicted progression to ophthalmopathy a median of about 6.3 months ahead of onset, with around 65% sensitivity and roughly 75% specificity. Blood samples also contained most of the expanded thyroid clonotypes (frequency above 0.001), which suggests that blood repertoires may reflect thyroid immune responses. Sample size was not statistically predetermined, and blinding of investigators to group allocation was not performed.

Stable Graves' hyperthyroidism was defined as the absence of progression to ophthalmopathy over 18 months of follow-up. The hyperthyroidism patients were between 18 and 65 years old and newly diagnosed, with a disease duration of less than 2 months. Patients with uncontrolled infections, other autoimmune diseases, pregnancy or lactation were excluded. Diagnoses were established on the basis of clinical symptoms, serum thyroxine and TRAb, thyroid ultrasound, and orbital computed tomography. PBMCs were separated from approximately 10 ml of fresh peripheral blood using Ficoll-Paque density gradient centrifugation. Trizol reagent was used to extract total RNA, and RNA quality was then checked on an Agilent 2100 Bioanalyzer. Trimming removed 7 bases from V and 6 bases from J, leaving 13 bases between the germline ends. CDR3 length: 12 amino acids, cysteine to phenylalanine. Only the CDR3 part of the read is kept: 36 bases, read in frame from the first base. The CDR1 and CDR2 encoded by the germline V gene are SQVTM and ANQGSEA.

As concerns this clonotype: Its antigen target is currently unknown. No base qualities exist here, and no much larger clone lies one base off it.

The source material was blood. The receptor's source is a woman under 30 with Graves' hyperthyroidism. Recombination joined TRBV29-1 with TRBJ2-1, with the D segment possibly TRBD1 or TRBD2, each aligning over 5 bases. CDR3 region: CSAPGAVNEQFF. The base sequence is TGCAGCGCCCCCGGGGCGGTCAATGAGCAGTTCTTC.